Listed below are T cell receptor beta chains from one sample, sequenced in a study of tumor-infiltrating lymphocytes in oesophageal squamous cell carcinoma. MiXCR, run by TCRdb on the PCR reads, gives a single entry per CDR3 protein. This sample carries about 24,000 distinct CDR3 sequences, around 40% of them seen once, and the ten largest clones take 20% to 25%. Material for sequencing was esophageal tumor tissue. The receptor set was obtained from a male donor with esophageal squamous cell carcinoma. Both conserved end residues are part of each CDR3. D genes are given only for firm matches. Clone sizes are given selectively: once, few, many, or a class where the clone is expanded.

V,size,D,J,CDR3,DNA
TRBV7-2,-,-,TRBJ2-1,CASSLVDRETQFF,TGTGCCAGCAGCTTAGTGGACCGAGAGACCCAGTTCTTC
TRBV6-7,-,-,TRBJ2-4,CASSYRDLLELAKNIQYF,TGTGCCAGCAGTTACCGGGACTTGTTAGAGTTAGCCAAAAACATTCAGTACTTC
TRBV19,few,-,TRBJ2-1,CASSIAGLNEQFF,TGTGCCAGTAGTATAGCGGGTTTGAATGAGCAGTTCTTC
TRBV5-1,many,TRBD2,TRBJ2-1,CASSLGGGVLNEQFF,TGCGCCAGCAGCTTGGGGGGAGGGGTTTTAAATGAGCAGTTCTTC
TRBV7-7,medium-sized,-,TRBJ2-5,CAIRRTPQETQYF,TGTGCTATAAGGAGGACGCCACAAGAGACCCAGTACTTC
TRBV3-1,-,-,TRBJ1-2,CASSRWALTHMGYTF,TGTGCCAGCAGCCGCTGGGCCCTAACCCACATGGGCTACACCTTC
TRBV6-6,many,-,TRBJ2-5,CASSYGFGSSGETQYF,TGTGCCAGCAGTTACGGGTTCGGGAGCTCGGGGGAGACCCAGTACTTC
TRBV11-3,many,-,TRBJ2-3,CASSLVGRDTQYF,TGTGCCAGCAGCTTAGTCGGAAGAGATACGCAGTATTTT
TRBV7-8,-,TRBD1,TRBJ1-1,CASSTDRGNTEAFF,TGTGCCAGCAGCACAGACAGGGGGAACACTGAAGCTTTCTTT
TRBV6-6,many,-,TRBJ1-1,CASSYGGPEAFF,TGTGCCAGCAGTTACGGGGGGCCTGAAGCTTTCTTT
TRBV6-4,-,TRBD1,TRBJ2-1,CASSETGTGGYNEQFF,TGTGCCAGCAGTGAGACCGGGACAGGGGGCTACAATGAGCAGTTCTTC
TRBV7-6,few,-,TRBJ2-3,CASSLSGAGGTDTQYF,TGTGCCAGCAGCTTATCCGGTGCGGGTGGGACAGATACGCAGTATTTT
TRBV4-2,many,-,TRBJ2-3,CASSQDVPDTQYF,TGTGCCAGCAGCCAAGATGTTCCAGATACGCAGTATTTT
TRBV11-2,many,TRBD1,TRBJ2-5,CASSQKGTGGAETQYF,TGTGCCAGCAGCCAGAAGGGTACAGGGGGCGCGGAGACCCAGTACTTC
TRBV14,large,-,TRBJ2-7,CASSLGYEQYF,TGTGCCAGCAGCCTAGGTTACGAGCAGTACTTC
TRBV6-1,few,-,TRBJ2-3,CASRTGGRNTGELYF,TGTGCCAGCAGGACGGGCGGGCGCAACACCGGGGAGCTGTATTTT
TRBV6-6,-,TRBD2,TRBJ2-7,CASSYAAGESEQYF,TGTGCCAGCAGTTACGCAGCGGGAGAAAGCGAGCAGTACTTC